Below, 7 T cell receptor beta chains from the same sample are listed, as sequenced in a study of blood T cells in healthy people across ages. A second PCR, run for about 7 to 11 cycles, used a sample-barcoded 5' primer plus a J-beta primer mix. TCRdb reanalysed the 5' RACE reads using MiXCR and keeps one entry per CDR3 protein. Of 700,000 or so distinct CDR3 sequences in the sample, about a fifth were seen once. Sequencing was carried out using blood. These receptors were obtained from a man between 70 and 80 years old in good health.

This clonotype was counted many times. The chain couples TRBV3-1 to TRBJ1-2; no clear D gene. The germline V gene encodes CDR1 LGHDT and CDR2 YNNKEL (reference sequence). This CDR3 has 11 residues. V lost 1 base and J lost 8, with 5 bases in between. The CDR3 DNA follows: TGTGCCAGCAGCCAAGTCGGCGGCTACACCTTC. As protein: CASSQVGGYTF.

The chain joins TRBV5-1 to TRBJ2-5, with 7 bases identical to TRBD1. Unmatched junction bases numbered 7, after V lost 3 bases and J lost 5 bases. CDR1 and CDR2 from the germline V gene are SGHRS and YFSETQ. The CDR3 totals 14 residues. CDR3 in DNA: TGCGCCAGCAGCTCCGACAGGGTATGGGAGACCCAGTACTTC. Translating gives CASSSDRVWETQYF.

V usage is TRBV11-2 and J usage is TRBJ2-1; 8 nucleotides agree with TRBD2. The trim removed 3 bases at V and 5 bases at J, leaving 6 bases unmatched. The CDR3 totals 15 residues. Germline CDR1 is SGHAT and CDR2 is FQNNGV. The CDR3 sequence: CASSFGAGGHNEQFF. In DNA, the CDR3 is TGTGCCAGCAGCTTCGGGGCGGGAGGCCACAATGAGCAGTTCTTC. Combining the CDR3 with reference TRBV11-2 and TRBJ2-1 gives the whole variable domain EAGVAQSPRYKIIEKRQSVAFWCNPISGHATLYWYQQILGQGPKLLIQFQNNGVVDDSQLPKDRFSAERLKGVDSTLKIQPAKLEDSAVYLCASSFGAGGHNEQFFGPGTRLTVL.

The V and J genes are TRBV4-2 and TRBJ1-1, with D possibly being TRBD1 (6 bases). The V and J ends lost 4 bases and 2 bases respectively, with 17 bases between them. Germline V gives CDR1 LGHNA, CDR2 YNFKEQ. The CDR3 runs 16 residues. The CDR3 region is CASSPRLMDSNTEAFF. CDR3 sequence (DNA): TGTGCCAGCAGCCCCCGACTTATGGACAGCAACACTGAAGCTTTCTTT.

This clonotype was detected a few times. The CDR3 region is CSVETPGGTSGIGSEQFF. As DNA, the CDR3 is TGCAGCGTTGAAACGCCGGGGGGGACTAGCGGGATAGGTAGTGAGCAGTTCTTC. The V call is TRBV29-1, the J call TRBJ2-5; 13 bases line up with TRBD2. The tail of the sequence fits TRBJ2-1 better, so the J call may be wrong. The CDR3 is made up of 18 amino acids. Germline assignment: CDR1 SQVTM and CDR2 ANQGSEA.

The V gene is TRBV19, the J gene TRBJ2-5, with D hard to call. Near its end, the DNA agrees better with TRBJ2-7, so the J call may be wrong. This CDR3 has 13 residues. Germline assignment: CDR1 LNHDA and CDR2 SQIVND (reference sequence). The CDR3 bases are TGTGCCAGTAGTATAGCTGGCGGATACGAGCAGTACGTC. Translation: CASSIAGGYEQYV.

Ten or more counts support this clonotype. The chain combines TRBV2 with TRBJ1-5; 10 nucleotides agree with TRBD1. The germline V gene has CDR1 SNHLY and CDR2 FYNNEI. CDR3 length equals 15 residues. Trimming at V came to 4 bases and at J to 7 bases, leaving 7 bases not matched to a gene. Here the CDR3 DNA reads TGTGCCAGCAGTGCGGGACAGGGGAGAAGCCAGCCCCAGCATTTT. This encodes CASSAGQGRSQPQHF. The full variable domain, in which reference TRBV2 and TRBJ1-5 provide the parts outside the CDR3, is EPEVTQTPSHQVTQMGQEVILRCVPISNHLYFYWYRQILGQKVEFLVSFYNNEISEKSEIFDDQFSVERPDGSNFTLKIRSTKLEDSAMYFCASSAGQGRSQPQHFGDGTRLSIL.